This entry describes one T cell receptor (beta chain). Its antigen remains unknown. A sample-barcoded 5' primer and a J-beta primer mix were used in a second PCR of about 7 to 11 cycles. MiXCR was run by TCRdb on the 5' RACE reads, yielding one entry per CDR3 protein. The data contain 790,000 or so distinct CDR3 sequences, around 45% of them singletons. CDR1 and CDR2 (germline): SQVTM, ANQGSEA. The CDR3 runs 16 residues. V was pared by 6 bases and J by 7 bases, with 17 bases of the junction left unmatched. These data come from a study of blood T cells in healthy people across ages. Study-level background: About one barcoded beta molecule per two T cells was the capture yield of template switching. Study results and caveats: Roughly linear declines in TCR beta diversity per million T cells occurred with age.

Drawn from each donor were ten milliliters of peripheral blood. The chain couples TRBV29-1 to TRBJ2-2, with 7 bases lining up with TRBD1. Sequences were obtained from blood. This clonotype was obtained from an elderly man in good health. CDR3 coding DNA: TGCAGCGTGAAGTTAAACGGGAAGGGGGCGGACGGGGAGCTGTTTTTT. Its translation is CSVKLNGKGADGELFF.